Presented here are 21 T cell receptor beta chains from one specimen sequenced in a study of T-cell memory formation after mild COVID-19. A single record per CDR3 protein comes from TCRdb applying MiXCR to the 5' RACE reads. This table has some 210,000 distinct CDR3 sequences, around 19% appearing once. Material: PBMCs or a T cell subset sorted from them (not recorded which). These TCRs come from an adult woman who had mild COVID-19 (a few samples of this study predate the infection). Cell type and time point are not known.

This clonotype was detected a few times. A read error may account for a junction end that differs from germline. The rearrangement links TRBV5-1 to TRBJ2-1, with 7 bases fitting TRBD2. The germline gives CDR1 SGHRS, CDR2 YFSETQ. This CDR3 has 13 residues. The CDR3 here is CASSLALSQAGDF. The DNA for the CDR3 is TGCGCCAGCAGCTTGGCCTTGAGTCAGGCGGGGGACTTC.

This clonotype was seen repeatedly, ten times or more. This chain links TRBV12-3 or TRBV12-4 with TRBJ1-1, with 7 bases lining up with TRBD1. Trimming at V came to 5 bases and at J to 5 bases, leaving 5 bases not matched to a gene. The CDR3 totals 13 residues. In DNA, the CDR3 is TGTGCCAGCAGTAAGGACAGGAGGACTGAAGCTTTCTTT. It encodes CASSKDRRTEAFF.

This clonotype was observed a few times. This rearrangement joins TRBV27 to TRBJ2-5; D tentatively reads TRBD1 or TRBD2 (5 bases each). The CDR3 has 14 residues. Germline V gives CDR1 MNHEY, CDR2 SMNVEV (reference sequence). Trimming took off 2 bases at V and 4 bases at J, with 11 bases between the two ends. CDR3 nucleotides: TGTGCCAGCAGTTTAAGCGGCAGGGTAGAGACCCAGTACTTC. The encoded protein is CASSLSGRVETQYF.

The genes are TRBV7-8 and TRBJ2-3, with D possibly matching TRBD1 (7 bases). Germline V CDR1 and CDR2: SGHVS, FQNEAQ. Trimming removed 5 bases from V and 3 bases from J, with 12 bases in between. This CDR3 has 14 amino acids. The CDR3 sequence: CASSDRAGTDTQYF. The CDR3 DNA is TGTGCCAGCAGCGACAGGGCGGGAACAGATACGCAGTATTTT.

V and J are TRBV9 and TRBJ2-7, with 8 positions matching TRBD1. V lost 4 bases to trimming and J lost 0 bases; unmatched junction nucleotides: 6. CDR3 size: 15 residues. The germline V gene encodes CDR1 SGDLS and CDR2 YYNGEE. The DNA of the CDR3 is TGTGCCAGCAGCAGAACAGGGGGAAGCTCCTACGAGCAGTACTTC. It encodes CASSRTGGSSYEQYF.

This clonotype was detected only a few times. The chain recombines TRBV5-1 with TRBJ2-3, with 9 bases aligning to TRBD1. This CDR3 is built from 14 residues. CDR1 is SGHRS, CDR2 YFSETQ, per germline. Trimming at V came to 0 bases and at J to 8 bases, leaving 4 bases not matched to a gene. The CDR3 nucleotides read TGCGCCAGCAGCTTGGGACAGGGGGAGGGTACGCAGTATTTT. This encodes CASSLGQGEGTQYF.

This clonotype showed up just once. V is TRBV16 and J is TRBJ1-4, with 9 bases aligning to TRBD1. Germline V lookup: CDR1 KGHSY, CDR2 FQNENV. With 3 bases clipped from V and 7 bases from J, the junction kept 6 bases outside the gene matches. This CDR3 region has 15 residues. The CDR3 DNA follows: TGTGCCAGCAGCCACCGGACAGGGGTAGCTGAAAAACTGTTTTTT. It is translated as CASSHRTGVAEKLFF.

This sequence joins TRBV23-1 and TRBJ2-1; 10 bases are a match to TRBD2. TRBV23-1 is assigned to the ORF class and has an uncertain function. Trimming took 6 bases from V and 2 from J; bases not matched to a gene: 4. The CDR3 has 15 amino acids. CDR3 sequence reads: CASSQRGGPYNEQFF. CDR3 coding DNA: TGCGCCAGCAGCCAGCGGGGGGGCCCCTACAATGAGCAGTTCTTC.

This clonotype was recorded a few times. This chain uses TRBV7-9 with TRBJ1-1; 8 nucleotides align to TRBD1. The CDR3 loop spans 15 amino acids. After removal of 2 bases from V and 1 base from J, the junction contained 3 bases not matched to a gene. CDR1 and CDR2 from the germline V gene are SEHNR and FQNEAQ (reference sequence). The CDR3 loop is CASSLKGTGNTEAFF. CDR3 sequence (DNA): TGTGCCAGCAGCTTAAAGGGGACAGGGAACACTGAAGCTTTCTTT.

The V gene is TRBV6-5, the J gene TRBJ2-2; no firm D call. The CDR3 extends over 14 amino acids. Per germline, CDR1 MNHEY and CDR2 SVGAGI. The V end was cut by 9 bases, the J end by 2 bases, with 13 bases between. This chain's CDR3 is CASSGQINTGELFF. The CDR3 DNA follows: TGTGCCAGTAGTGGCCAGATTAACACCGGGGAGCTGTTTTTT.

This clonotype has just a few counts. J is TRBJ1-1 and V is TRBV3-1, with D unresolved. Between the trimmed V and J ends, which lost 1 base and 5 bases, there was a span of 17 bases. This CDR3 is built from 16 residues. CDR1 is LGHDT and CDR2 is YNNKEL in the germline V gene (reference sequence). CDR3 bases: TGTGCCAGCAGCCAAGTTTCTGGAGCAGCGGGGACTGAAGCTTTCTTT. Residues: CASSQVSGAAGTEAFF.

A few counts support this clonotype. The genes are TRBV29-1 and TRBJ2-3; D may match TRBD1 or TRBD2 (5 bases each). From germline, CDR1 is SQVTM and CDR2 ANQGSEA. The CDR3 runs to 13 residues. The ends were cut back, 4 bases at V and 1 base at J, with 9 bases in the middle. The CDR3: CSVARDGTDTQYF. The CDR3 region has the DNA TGCAGCGTTGCTAGGGACGGCACAGATACGCAGTATTTT.

Only a few counts were recorded for this clonotype. This chain links TRBV9 with TRBJ1-5; D not resolved. The germline CDR1 and CDR2 sequences are SGDLS and YYNGEE. Trimming took 4 bases from V and 7 from J, leaving 15 bases between them. The CDR3 contains 14 residues. This CDR3 reads CASSQSWGGQPQHF. The CDR3 region has the DNA TGTGCCAGCAGCCAGTCCTGGGGAGGGCAGCCCCAGCATTTT.

The chain joins TRBV7-9 to TRBJ1-4; D call uncertain. The V gene lost 6 bases and the J gene lost 0 bases, with 11 bases spanning the gap. The CDR3 runs 15 residues. The V gene's germline CDR1 is SEHNR and CDR2 FQNEAQ (reference sequence). This CDR3 reads CASSSEQSTNEKLFF. As DNA, the CDR3 is TGTGCCAGCAGTTCCGAGCAGTCAACTAATGAAAAACTGTTTTTT.

This clonotype appeared a few times. The V gene is TRBV5-1, the J gene TRBJ2-5; TRBD1 matches 10 bases. The CDR3 has 16 amino acids. With V trimmed by 1 base and J by 5 bases, 8 bases remained unmatched. Germline loops: CDR1 SGHRS, CDR2 YFSETQ. The CDR3 DNA is TGCGCCAGCAGCTTGAGACAGGGGGCGCCGGAGGAGACCCAGTACTTC. Protein product: CASSLRQGAPEETQYF. Full variable domain (outside the CDR3, taken from reference TRBV5-1 and TRBJ2-5): KAGVTQTPRYLIKTRGQQVTLSCSPISGHRSVSWYQQTPGQGLQFLFEYFSETQRNKGNFPGRFSGRQFSNSRSEMNVSTLELGDSALYLCASSLRQGAPEETQYFGPGTRLLVL.

This chain uses TRBV5-6 with TRBJ2-7, with D perhaps TRBD1 (5 bases). V lost 2 bases and J lost 2, with 11 bases in between. CDR1 is SGHDT, CDR2 YYEEEE, per germline. The CDR3 is 14 amino acids. CDR3 sequence (DNA): TGTGCCAGCAGCTTCAGGGATGGGACCTACGAGCAGTACTTC. Amino acids: CASSFRDGTYEQYF.

The chain is built from TRBV25-1 and TRBJ2-1, with D perhaps matching TRBD2 (5 bases). CDR1 is MGHDK and CDR2 is SYGVNS in the germline V gene. The length of the CDR3 is 16 residues. Between the trimmed V and J ends, which lost 6 bases and 0 bases, there was a span of 15 bases. The CDR3 spells CASSPFRGSSYNEQFF. The CDR3 coding sequence is TGTGCCAGCAGCCCCTTCCGGGGAAGCTCCTACAATGAGCAGTTCTTC.

This clonotype has just a few counts. The chain recombines TRBV10-3 with TRBJ2-7; 10 bases are shared with TRBD2. The CDR3 covers 15 residues. Trimming took 4 bases from V and 5 from J; bases not matched to a gene: 8. Per the germline V gene, CDR1 is ENHRY and CDR2 is SYGVKD. The chain's CDR3 is CAISVSSGSPHEQYF. DNA of the CDR3: TGTGCCATCAGTGTCTCTAGCGGGAGCCCCCACGAGCAGTACTTC.

This clonotype was detected a few times. The chain's CDR3 is CASSLFLDKQFF. In nucleotides, the CDR3 is TGTGCCAGCAGCTTGTTCCTAGATAAGCAGTTCTTC. The chain employs TRBV5-8 and TRBJ2-1; D ambiguous. Germline assignment: CDR1 SGHTS and CDR2 YDEGEE. Trimming took off 1 base at V and 11 bases at J, with 10 bases between the two ends. The CDR3 is 12 amino acids.

In its sample, this clonotype was seen a few times. The J gene is TRBJ1-2, the V gene TRBV20-1; 7 nucleotides match TRBD1. This CDR3 is 13 amino acids long. The germline V gene encodes CDR1 DFQATT and CDR2 SNEGSKA (reference sequence). With V trimmed by 5 bases and J by 2 bases, 5 bases remained unmatched. CDR3 sequence reads: CSASPDRNYGYTF. The CDR3, as DNA: TGCAGTGCTTCCCCGGACAGGAACTATGGCTACACCTTC.

The chain combines TRBV18 with TRBJ1-2, with TRBD1 as a possible D gene (5 bases). V gave up 5 bases and J gave up 6 bases, with 10 bases separating them. The length of the CDR3 is 12 residues. The germline CDR1 and CDR2 sequences are KGHSH and LQKENI. In DNA, the CDR3 is TGTGCCAGCTCAAGTTCCAGGGATGGCTACACCTTC. This gives the protein CASSSSRDGYTF.